This T cell receptor (beta chain) appears in the sequencing data of a study of blood T cells in healthy people across ages (dated by TCRdb to 2015 to 2017). For the study in its entirety: Template switching captured roughly one uniquely barcoded TCR beta cDNA molecule per two T cells in model experiments. To avoid experimental bias, donors of different ages were randomly spread across the sequencing lanes. Two additional independent replicas of 1 million unique cDNA reads from the same blood draw were analyzed for two donors (one aged 18 to 30 and one aged 80 or older). To track age-related changes in TCR beta repertoire diversity, the study relied on deep sequencing normalized with unique cDNA molecular identifiers. Four age groups were formed from the donors: young (average roughly 15 years), middle-aged (approximately 39), aged (roughly 59) and long-lived (about 75). Overall study outcomes, separate from this receptor: Estimates of total diversity based on one million sequenced T cells were considered lower bounds and underestimates. As age increased, observed TCR beta diversity per million T cells dropped in a roughly linear way, and a significant reduction was already evident by age 40. The percentage of naive T cells measured by flow cytometry correlated strongly with observed TCR beta diversity. Compared with the aged group, more naive CD4+ T cells, fewer expanded clones and increased TCR diversity were shown by the long-lived group, suggesting age selection. The CMV infection status of donors was not known, potentially confounding age-related changes in expanded clonotypes. Conclusive comparison of naive and antigen-experienced compartments was prevented by the profiling of bulk unsorted PBMCs.

The CDR3 contains 15 residues, cysteine and phenylalanine counted. Only the CDR3 DNA is retained, 45 bases long and in frame from the first base. Library preparation used 5' RACE. Sequencing instrument: Illumina HiSeq 2500. A second PCR of about 7 to 12 cycles was run with a J-beta primer mix and a sample-barcoded 5' primer. A unique molecular identifier was introduced onto each TCR beta cDNA molecule by a template-switch 5' adaptor carrying 12 random nucleotides. Each sample yielded at least 2.5 million CDR3-containing paired-end reads. The Mint cDNA synthesis kit, primed by a TRBC-specific oligonucleotide, was used to synthesize first-strand cDNA from all RNA. Following uracil-DNA glycosylase treatment, all cDNA underwent a first 18-cycle PCR with the universal primers M1SS and BC2_uni_R. The study's own analysis went as follows. Normalization of each sample was performed by random selection of 1 million high-quality reads, each carrying a distinct molecular identifier. Reads with shared molecular identifiers were discarded instead of being binned into consensus sequences. MiTCR, with a Q25 quality threshold and the strictest error-elimination algorithm, was used for CDR3 identification, clonotype clustering and error correction. A nonparametric unseen species model with Euler transformation was used to estimate lower-bound total TCR beta diversity. Using fastp trimming at Q25 and MiXCR clonotype assembly, TCRdb reanalyzed the public sequencing data and kept in-frame beta chains. Under each unique CDR3 protein, matching rows form one entry showing the most common genes and DNA. TCRdb, not the original authors, processed these V and J calls. This sample lists around 780,000 distinct CDR3 sequences; about 56% were detected once. The ten largest clones take up around 25% of the sample.

As concerns this clonotype: Its antigen target is currently unknown. No base qualities exist here, and no much larger clone lies one base off it.

The roughly 42 donors, aged about 6 to 95 years, were systemically healthy Caucasian individuals from Russia. Around 10 milliliters of peripheral blood were drawn from each donor into EDTA-treated Vacutainer tubes. Ficoll-Paque density-gradient centrifugation was used to isolate PBMCs, with at least 7 million obtained per sample. Trizol reagent was used to extract total RNA from PBMCs, with at least 6 micrograms per sample. For every donor, flow cytometry on a PBMC aliquot measured the percentage of naive CD45RAhigh/CD27high T cells. The source material was blood. The sequence links TRBV21-1 to TRBJ2-2; the listed D gene, TRBD1, was not tested against the DNA. TRBV21-1 is a pseudogene locus. This clonotype originated in a man aged 40-49 years in good health. At the DNA level, the sequence is TGTGCCAGCACCTCAGGACAGGGTGTCACCGGGGAGCTGTTTTTT. Its amino acids are CASTSGQGVTGELFF.